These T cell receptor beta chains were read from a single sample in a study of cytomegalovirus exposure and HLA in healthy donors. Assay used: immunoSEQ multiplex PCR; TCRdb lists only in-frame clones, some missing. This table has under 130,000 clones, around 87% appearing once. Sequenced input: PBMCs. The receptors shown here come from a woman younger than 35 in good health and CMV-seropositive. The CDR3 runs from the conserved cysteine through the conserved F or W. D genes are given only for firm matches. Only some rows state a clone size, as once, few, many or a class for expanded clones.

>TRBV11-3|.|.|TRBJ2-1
CASATFGSYNEQFF
TGTGCCAGCGCCACTTTTGGGAGCTACAATGAGCAGTTCTTC
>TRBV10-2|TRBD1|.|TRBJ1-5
CASSTSGGRQPQHF
TGCGCCAGCAGTACTTCAGGGGGCAGGCAGCCCCAGCATTTT
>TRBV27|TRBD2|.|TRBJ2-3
CASSEAGGGSDTQYF
TGTGCCAGCAGTGAAGCGGGAGGTGGATCCGATACGCAGTATTTT
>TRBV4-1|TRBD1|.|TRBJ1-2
CASSQLDRGTNYGYTF
TGCGCCAGCAGCCAACTAGACAGGGGAACCAACTATGGCTACACCTTC
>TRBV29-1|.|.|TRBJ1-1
CSVEGGEVENTEAFF
TGCAGCGTTGAAGGTGGGGAGGTGGAGAACACTGAAGCTTTCTTT
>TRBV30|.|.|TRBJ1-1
CAWSVQGATEAFF
TGTGCCTGGAGTGTACAGGGAGCAACTGAAGCTTTCTTT
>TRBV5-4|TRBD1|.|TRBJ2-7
CASSQGVYEQYF
TGTGCCAGCAGCCAGGGGGTATACGAGCAGTACTTC
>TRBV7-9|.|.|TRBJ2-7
CASSLSSSEQYF
TGTGCCAGCAGCTTAAGTAGCTCCGAGCAGTACTTC
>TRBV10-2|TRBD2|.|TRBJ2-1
CASTQLAGDYNEQFF
TGCGCCAGCACTCAACTAGCGGGAGATTACAATGAGCAGTTCTTC
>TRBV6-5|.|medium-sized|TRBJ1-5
CASSYRGINQPQHF
TGTGCCAGCAGTTACAGGGGGATCAATCAGCCCCAGCATTTT
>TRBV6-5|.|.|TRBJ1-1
CASRPVLRAEAFF
TGTGCCAGCAGACCCGTTCTCAGGGCTGAAGCTTTCTTT
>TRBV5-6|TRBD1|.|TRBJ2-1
CASSPTGVAGEQFF
TGTGCCAGCAGCCCGACAGGGGTCGCGGGTGAGCAGTTCTTC
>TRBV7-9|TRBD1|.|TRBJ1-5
CASSLRPGTGGRGGPQHF
TGTGCCAGCAGCTTACGGCCCGGGACAGGCGGCCGCGGGGGGCCCCAGCATTTT
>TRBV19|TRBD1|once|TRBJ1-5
CASQWDRESNQPQHF
TGTGCCAGCCAATGGGACAGGGAAAGCAATCAGCCCCAGCATTTT
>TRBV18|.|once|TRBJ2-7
CASSPEDRYYEQYF
TGTGCCAGCTCACCCGAAGACAGGTACTACGAGCAGTACTTC
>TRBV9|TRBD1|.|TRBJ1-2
CASSGTGDGNYGYTF
TGTGCCAGCAGCGGGACAGGGGACGGTAACTATGGCTACACCTTC
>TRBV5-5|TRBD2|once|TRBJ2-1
CASSSLAGVGYEQFF
TGTGCCAGCAGCTCTCTAGCGGGAGTCGGCTATGAGCAGTTCTTC
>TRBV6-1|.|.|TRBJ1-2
CASSEAWETYGYTF
TGTGCCAGCAGTGAAGCATGGGAGACCTATGGCTACACCTTC
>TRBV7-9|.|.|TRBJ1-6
CASSLEAGSAYNSPLHF
TGTGCCAGCAGCTTAGAGGCGGGGAGCGCCTATAATTCACCCCTCCACTTT
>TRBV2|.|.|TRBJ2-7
CASSEIGTSYWEQYF
TGTGCCAGCAGTGAAATTGGGACATCTTATTGGGAGCAGTACTTC
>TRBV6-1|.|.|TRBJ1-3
CASSLQPDPGNTIYF
TGTGCCAGCAGCTTACAGCCCGATCCTGGAAACACCATATATTTT
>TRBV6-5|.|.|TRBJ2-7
CASSSVGLLSSYEQYF
TGTGCCAGCAGTTCAGTGGGGCTCCTGAGCTCCTACGAGCAGTACTTC
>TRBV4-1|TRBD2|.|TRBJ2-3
CASSLRLAGALGDTQYF
TGCGCCAGCAGCCTTCGACTAGCGGGGGCCCTGGGGGATACGCAGTATTTT
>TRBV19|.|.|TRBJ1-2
CACGPRHGYTF
TGTGCCTGTGGGCCCCGGCATGGCTACACCTTC
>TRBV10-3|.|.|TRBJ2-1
CAISEDTNDNEQFF
TGTGCCATCAGTGAGGACACAAACGACAATGAGCAGTTCTTC
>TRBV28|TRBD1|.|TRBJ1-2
CASSSQGLGGYTF
TGTGCCAGCAGTTCACAGGGGTTAGGTGGCTACACCTTC
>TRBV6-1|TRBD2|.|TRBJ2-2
CASSEIVTSGNTGELFF
TGTGCCAGCAGTGAAATAGTGACTAGCGGGAACACCGGGGAGCTGTTTTTT
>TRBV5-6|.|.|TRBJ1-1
CASSLRAGSPEAFF
TGTGCCAGCAGCTTGCGGGCGGGGAGCCCTGAAGCTTTCTTT
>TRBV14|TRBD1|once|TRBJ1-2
CASSRGQGSGGYTF
TGTGCCAGCAGCAGAGGACAGGGATCTGGCGGCTACACCTTC
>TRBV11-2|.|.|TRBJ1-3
CASSLVPSGNTIYF
TGTGCCAGCAGCTTAGTCCCCAGTGGAAACACCATATATTTT
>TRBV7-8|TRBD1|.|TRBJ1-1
CASSHSGQTNTEAFF
TGTGCCAGCAGCCACTCGGGACAGACCAACACTGAAGCTTTCTTT
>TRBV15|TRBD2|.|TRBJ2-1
CATSRDGMASGGNEQFF
TGTGCCACCAGCAGAGATGGGATGGCTAGCGGGGGAAATGAGCAGTTCTTC
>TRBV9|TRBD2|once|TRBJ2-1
CASSVTSGRGNEQFF
TGTGCCAGCAGCGTAACTAGCGGGAGAGGGAATGAGCAGTTCTTC
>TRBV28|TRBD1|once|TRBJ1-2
CASRTGQGVYGYTF
TGTGCCAGCAGAACGGGACAGGGGGTCTATGGCTACACCTTC
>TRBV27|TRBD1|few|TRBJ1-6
CASSSDRGNSPLHF
TGTGCCAGCAGCTCTGACAGGGGTAATTCACCCCTCCACTTT
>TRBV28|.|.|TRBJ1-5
CASSTPEGAGQPQHF
TGTGCCAGCAGTACGCCCGAGGGCGCGGGTCAGCCCCAGCATTTT
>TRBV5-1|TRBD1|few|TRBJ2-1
CASKGAVSYNEQFF
TGCGCCAGCAAGGGGGCGGTCTCCTACAATGAGCAGTTCTTC
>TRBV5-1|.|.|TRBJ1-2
CASSLVEGMYGYTF
TGCGCCAGCAGCTTGGTCGAGGGAATGTATGGCTACACCTTC
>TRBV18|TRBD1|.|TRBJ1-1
CASSPSGGKGEAFF
TGTGCCAGCTCACCCTCAGGGGGCAAAGGGGAAGCTTTCTTT
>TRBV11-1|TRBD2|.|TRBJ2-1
CASSLSKGLRTSNEQFF
TGTGCCAGCAGCTTATCTAAGGGACTACGAACTAGTAATGAGCAGTTCTTC
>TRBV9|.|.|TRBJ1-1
CASSVGDVGVNTEAFF
TGTGCCAGCAGCGTGGGCGATGTGGGTGTGAACACTGAAGCTTTCTTT
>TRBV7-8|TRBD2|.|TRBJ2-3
CASSPLGGSFTDTQYF
TGTGCCAGCAGCCCCCTGGGGGGGTCTTTTACAGATACGCAGTATTTT
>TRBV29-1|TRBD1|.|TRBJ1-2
CSVEGGQGRVYGYTF
TGCAGCGTTGAAGGAGGACAGGGCCGGGTCTATGGCTACACCTTC
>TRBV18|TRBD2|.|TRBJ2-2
CASSPRGSDRELFF
TGTGCCAGCTCACCGCGGGGGTCTGATCGGGAGCTGTTTTTT
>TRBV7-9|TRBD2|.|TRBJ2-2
CASSLSSGTSVSGELFF
TGTGCCAGCAGCTTATCGTCCGGGACTAGCGTCTCCGGGGAGCTGTTTTTT
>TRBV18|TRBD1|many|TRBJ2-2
CASSPQTGGAAGELFF
TGTGCCAGCTCACCCCAGACAGGGGGCGCGGCCGGGGAGCTGTTTTTT